This T cell receptor (beta chain) appears in the sequencing data of a study of Ad26.COV2.S vaccination and SARS-CoV-2 variants. Looking at the study overall: The Ad26.COV2.S arm of the COV1001 trial was where the donor was placed. Study observations and caveats: People given the vaccine had a wider spike-specific TCR breadth than placebo recipients did.

The treatment was: about 20 received Ad26.COV2.S at low or high dose, single or two shots; 5 received placebo; per-sample allocation not given. Collection of the samples took place on day 63 after the first injection of vaccine or placebo. At a Boston site, the person donating was an adult of 18-55 years. Of note for this clone: What it recognizes is unknown.

In germline, CDR1 is MNHEY, CDR2 SMNVEV (reference sequence). This CDR3 spans 14 amino acids. Trimming removed 1 base from V and 2 bases from J, with 7 bases in between. Profiled with immunoSEQ multiplex PCR; TCRdb holds only in-frame clones, not every one. The data hold approximately 480,000 clones, with roughly 89% observed a single time. This clonotype was sampled from a person aged 18 to 65 who received the Ad26.COV2.S COVID-19 vaccine or a placebo. The chain joins TRBV27 to TRBJ2-3, with D perhaps assigned TRBD1 or TRBD2 (6 bases each). The starting material was peripheral blood, obtained in a trial of Ad26.COV2.S vaccine versus placebo. The CDR3 DNA is TGTGCCAGCAGTTTATGGGGGGCCACAGATACGCAGTATTTT. Its translation is CASSLWGATDTQYF.